This T cell receptor (beta chain) was identified in a study of immune cell composition in non-small cell lung cancer. Study conclusions and caveats: Lung squamous cell carcinoma tumours had significantly higher top 10 clone scores and productive clonality than lung adenocarcinoma.

V was clipped by 1 base and J by 8 bases; unmatched bases: 8. This CDR3 is built from 15 residues. Per germline, CDR1 MDHEN and CDR2 SYDVKM. Some clones are missing from TCRdb's copy, which holds only in-frame ones; the method was immunoSEQ multiplex PCR. The data hold some 2,400 clones, with 70% to 90% observed a single time. On this clone itself: The antigen is undetermined.

What was sequenced was lung tumor tissue. The TCR was taken from a human donor with non-small cell lung cancer. V usage is TRBV28 and J usage is TRBJ1-2; 9 bases match TRBD1. This chain's CDR3 is CASSLLGTGSRGYTF. CDR3 nucleotides: TGTGCCAGCAGTTTATTAGGGACAGGGTCGAGGGGCTACACCTTC.